This TCR beta chain was obtained from a study of shared clonotypes between healthy human individuals (dated by TCRdb to about 2020). For the wider study: Three men and a couple of women, aged 18 to 49 years, made up the cohort. Per donor, leukapheresis produced somewhere between about 0.85 and 9.5 billion PBMCs. To estimate repertoire size and how much clonotype sharing occurs between individuals, the study deeply sequenced the blood TCR repertoires of roughly 5 healthy adults. To increase sequencing depth and limit assay-specific biases, different laboratories used diverse techniques to prepare libraries and sequence TCR repertoires. For each donor, three plates each were used for CD4 naive and CD4 memory, two plates were used for CD8 naive, and one plate was used for CD8 memory.

TCR CDR3 regions were amplified from genomic DNA by multiplex PCR using the deep immunoSEQ assay. Extracted genomic DNA from each cell subset was spread evenly across all wells of several immunoSEQ 96-well plates, with each plate serving as a replicate. For sorted subsets, approximately 190 ng of genomic DNA, equivalent to some 33,000 T cell genomes, went into each replicate PCR. Purified libraries were quantified with a Qubit 3.0 fluorometer, sized on a Bioanalyzer 2100, and re-quantified with the KAPA Library Quantification kit. Each immunoSEQ 96-well plate was sequenced on its own single-read 150-cycle Illumina NextSeq 550 flow cell. Turning to the authors' computational methods: The immunoSEQ output contained only junctional sequences without quality scores, so filtering could not match that applied to full-length reads. To assign V/J genes and CDR3, sequences were annotated using PyIR, a Python wrapper for IgBLAST v1.9, with IMGT germline references. Reads with weak V/J assignments (E-value above 1e-6), missing CDR3, stop codons, out-of-frame junctions, or ambiguous translated residues were removed. V3J clonotypes were defined as sequences sharing the same inferred V gene, J gene, and CDR3 amino acid sequence. To compute the percentage overlap between repertoires, the number of shared unique clonotypes was divided by the size of the smaller repertoire. Richness of each repertoire was evaluated using RTK rarefaction, the Chao1 estimator, and Recon v2.1 estimates of unobserved clonotypes. Generation probabilities were computed with OLGA for all TCRbeta clonotypes obtained by the gDNA method from several donors. In its TCRdb copy, this immuneACCESS table keeps in-frame sequences only and misses some clones. Where compared with another copy, unresolved V genes explain less than half of these, and the others have no known cause. The DNA was the basis for D and trimming; V, J and clone size are from that table. The sample profile shows more than 400,000 clones; 90% to 97% of them were found once. Under 0.06% of the sample rests with the top ten.

Compared with germline, V lacks 7 bases and J lacks 4 bases; bases without a gene match: 5. Its CDR3 holds 13 amino acids, cysteine through phenylalanine. The sequence is cut down to CDR3 DNA, 39 bases in frame from base 1. CDR1 and CDR2, per the germline V gene, are MNHNS and SASEGT. Of note for this clone: Its cognate antigen has yet to be identified. Base qualities are not at hand, and no much larger clone is one base apart.

General study outcomes and caveats: Clonotypes shared by all four sorted-subset donors showed higher generation probabilities than non-shared clonotypes. Incomplete sequencing was indicated by rarefaction of sorted-subset datasets, despite the large sequencing depth. The small number of donors limited the genetic and exposure-history diversity represented. Around 5% of naive CD4, 3.5% of naive CD8, about 2.4% of memory CD4, and around 0.4% of memory CD8 clonotypes were shared across a few donors. Sampling was restricted to blood, and TCR repertoires in tissues likely differ from the TCR repertoires found in blood. Naive subsets generally had larger estimated clonotype richness than memory subsets. Pairwise subsampling led to the expectation that sequencing depth would affect the degree of clonotype sharing among donors.

Healthy HIV-negative adults with no recently reported acute infections or vaccinations were included as donors. Every donor was a Caucasian adult living in Nashville, Tennessee, USA. CD4+ T cells were enriched by magnetic negative selection, after which naive cells were positively selected on CD45RA and the negative fraction was taken as the memory subset. After blood collection by leukapheresis, PBMCs were isolated using Ficoll-Histopaque density gradient centrifugation and then cryopreserved in the vapor phase of liquid nitrogen. Analytical flow cytometry was used to check the purity and quantity of every magnetically sorted T cell population. Genomic DNA was isolated from each sorted fraction and quantified by UV absorbance on a Nanodrop 2000c.

Sequencing used naive CD4+ T cells sorted from blood. Interpreted using the paper, the cell subset or site label stands for: CD45RA+ positively selected. The sequence came from a woman aged 30 to 39 in good health. The chain is assembled from TRBV6-1 and TRBJ1-1; 8 nucleotides in the junction match TRBD1. The CDR3 protein: CASMRQGPTEAFF. The nucleotide sequence is TGTGCCAGCATGCGACAGGGGCCCACTGAAGCTTTCTTT.